This TCR beta chain was captured by sequencing in a study of blood T cell repertoires in COVID-19. Study at large: Donors in the United States, Italy and Spain gave samples during acute or convalescent COVID-19. The analysed material was cDNA or gDNA that came from T cells, B-cell-depleted T cells, or PBMCs.

Per the original data handling: Estimates of nucleated cell counts were drawn from the amplification of reference gene primers. Sequenced by immunoSEQ multiplex PCR; TCRdb stores in-frame clones only, minus some. D and trimming were read from the DNA, whereas the V and J calls and clone size are those reported in that table. The table has 95,000 to 120,000 clones, about nine tenths seen once. The CDR3 has 16 residues. The V and J ends lost 5 bases and 1 base, in that order; junction bases with no gene match: 4. Germline CDR1 is KGHDR and CDR2 is SFDVKD. Input material: peripheral blood. This receptor was identified in a woman in her forties or fifties with acute or convalescent COVID-19. This chain connects TRBV24-1 to TRBJ2-2, with 9 bases aligning to TRBD2. The CDR3 here is CATSGELAGNTGELFF. In nucleotides, the CDR3 is TGTGCCACCAGTGGTGAACTAGCGGGGAACACCGGGGAGCTGTTTTTT.